This T cell receptor (beta chain) came from a study of blood T cells in healthy people across ages. With respect to this clonotype: The antigen remains undetermined.

Study results and caveats: Per million T cells, the diversity of TCR beta decreased roughly linearly as age advanced. Naive CD4+ cell counts and diversity both ran higher in long-lived than in aged donors.

This CDR3 region has 14 residues. V was cut by 2 bases and J by 2 bases, with 7 bases left in between. In germline, CDR1 is ENHRY, CDR2 SYGVKD. Each donor gave about 9.3 milliliters of peripheral blood. A second roughly 6 to 11 cycle PCR used barcoded and J-beta primers. TCRdb processed the 5' RACE reads anew with MiXCR; each CDR3 protein has one entry. The data show around 990,000 distinct CDR3 sequences, roughly two fifths seen once. The sequencing input was blood. The chain joins TRBV10-3 to TRBJ1-5; D ambiguous. This sequence originates from a man aged 18 to 35 in good health. CDR3 nucleotides: TGTGCCATCAGTGAGGGGGAGGGCAATCAGCCCCAGCATTTT. This encodes CAISEGEGNQPQHF.